This TCR beta chain is drawn from a study of early T cells in non-severe SARS-CoV-2 infection. Study overall: Sequencing used unsorted whole-blood bulk RNA, so chains lack pairing.

Turning to this clonotype: As yet, its antigen is unknown.

Overall study results and limits: Using VDJdb, the matching emphasized anti-spike CD8 responses while missing private and CD4 specificities.

CDR1 is SGHTA and CDR2 is FQGNSA in the germline V gene. The CDR3 totals 15 residues. V shed 5 bases and J shed 0 bases, with 12 bases lying between them. cDNA molecules, individually, were tagged with unique molecular identifiers. TCRdb reprocessed the 5' RACE reads with MiXCR, giving one entry per CDR3 protein. The sample lists approximately 69,000 distinct CDR3 sequences; about 9% were seen once. The sequencing sample was made of whole blood. This receptor was identified in an adult who was a healthcare worker with PCR-confirmed SARS-CoV-2 infection or an uninfected control (not recorded which). V usage is TRBV7-2 and J usage is TRBJ2-3, with a tentative D call TRBD2 (6 bases). In DNA form, the CDR3 reads TGTGCCAGCAGCGTTACCGGGACTAGCACAGATACGCAGTATTTT. Translated: CASSVTGTSTDTQYF.